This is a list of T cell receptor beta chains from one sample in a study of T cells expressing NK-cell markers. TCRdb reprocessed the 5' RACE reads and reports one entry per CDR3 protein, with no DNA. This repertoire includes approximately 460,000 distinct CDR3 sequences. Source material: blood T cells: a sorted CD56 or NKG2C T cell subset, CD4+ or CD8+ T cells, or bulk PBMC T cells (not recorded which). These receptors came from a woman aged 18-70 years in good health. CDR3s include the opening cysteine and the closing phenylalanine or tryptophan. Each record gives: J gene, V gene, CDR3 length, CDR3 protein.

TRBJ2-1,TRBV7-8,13,CASSLAAGGEQFF
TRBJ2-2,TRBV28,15,CASSPDLITSGELFF
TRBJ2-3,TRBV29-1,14,CSVETAVSTDTQYF
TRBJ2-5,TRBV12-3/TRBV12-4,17,CASSLSLAGRGQETQYF
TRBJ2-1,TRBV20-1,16,CSARPSSGKGFDEQFF
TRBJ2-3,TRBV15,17,CATSRDFSGYETDTQYF
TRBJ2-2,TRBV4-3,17,CASSQDHFGQYTGELFF
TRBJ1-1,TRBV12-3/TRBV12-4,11,CASSRDSEAFF
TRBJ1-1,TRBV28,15,CASRIRDRMNTEAFF
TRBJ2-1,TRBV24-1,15,CATSTSGRTYNEQFF
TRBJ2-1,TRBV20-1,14,CSASAGTSTNEQFF
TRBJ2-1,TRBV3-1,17,CASSQRRGGSSYNEQFF
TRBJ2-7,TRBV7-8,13,CASSVTGLYEQYF
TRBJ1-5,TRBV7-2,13,CASSFGSGKPQHF
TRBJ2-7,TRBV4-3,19,CASSQGVGQGATVRYEQYF
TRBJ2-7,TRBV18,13,CASSLRDNYEQYF
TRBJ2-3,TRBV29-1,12,CSVTGDTDTQYF
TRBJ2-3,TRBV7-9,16,CASSLFALAGTDTQYF
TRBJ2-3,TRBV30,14,CAGDLNRVADTQYF
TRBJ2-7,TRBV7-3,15,CASSLHGGSEYEQYF
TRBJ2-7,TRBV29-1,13,CSASAGSAYEQYF
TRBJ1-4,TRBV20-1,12,CSARQGGEKLFF
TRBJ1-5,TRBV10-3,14,CAIGKEGSNQPQHF
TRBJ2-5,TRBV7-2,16,CASSLEGLVGQETQYF
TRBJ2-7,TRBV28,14,CASSLAGQGYEQYF
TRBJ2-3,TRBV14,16,CASSQGLAAGTDTQYF
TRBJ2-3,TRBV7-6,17,CASSLRQVAEPRDTQYF
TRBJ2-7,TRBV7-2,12,CASTLDISEQYF
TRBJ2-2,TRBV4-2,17,CASSQESPGRGDGELFF
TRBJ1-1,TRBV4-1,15,CASSQRGHLNTEAFF
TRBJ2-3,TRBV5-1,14,CASSSDRVTDTQYF
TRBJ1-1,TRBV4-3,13,CASSQVLGTEAFF
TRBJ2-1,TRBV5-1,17,CASSLSPLTSGREEQFF
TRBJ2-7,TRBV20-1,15,CSAREARSGVSEQYF
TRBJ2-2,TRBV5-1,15,CASSLGPGNTGELFF